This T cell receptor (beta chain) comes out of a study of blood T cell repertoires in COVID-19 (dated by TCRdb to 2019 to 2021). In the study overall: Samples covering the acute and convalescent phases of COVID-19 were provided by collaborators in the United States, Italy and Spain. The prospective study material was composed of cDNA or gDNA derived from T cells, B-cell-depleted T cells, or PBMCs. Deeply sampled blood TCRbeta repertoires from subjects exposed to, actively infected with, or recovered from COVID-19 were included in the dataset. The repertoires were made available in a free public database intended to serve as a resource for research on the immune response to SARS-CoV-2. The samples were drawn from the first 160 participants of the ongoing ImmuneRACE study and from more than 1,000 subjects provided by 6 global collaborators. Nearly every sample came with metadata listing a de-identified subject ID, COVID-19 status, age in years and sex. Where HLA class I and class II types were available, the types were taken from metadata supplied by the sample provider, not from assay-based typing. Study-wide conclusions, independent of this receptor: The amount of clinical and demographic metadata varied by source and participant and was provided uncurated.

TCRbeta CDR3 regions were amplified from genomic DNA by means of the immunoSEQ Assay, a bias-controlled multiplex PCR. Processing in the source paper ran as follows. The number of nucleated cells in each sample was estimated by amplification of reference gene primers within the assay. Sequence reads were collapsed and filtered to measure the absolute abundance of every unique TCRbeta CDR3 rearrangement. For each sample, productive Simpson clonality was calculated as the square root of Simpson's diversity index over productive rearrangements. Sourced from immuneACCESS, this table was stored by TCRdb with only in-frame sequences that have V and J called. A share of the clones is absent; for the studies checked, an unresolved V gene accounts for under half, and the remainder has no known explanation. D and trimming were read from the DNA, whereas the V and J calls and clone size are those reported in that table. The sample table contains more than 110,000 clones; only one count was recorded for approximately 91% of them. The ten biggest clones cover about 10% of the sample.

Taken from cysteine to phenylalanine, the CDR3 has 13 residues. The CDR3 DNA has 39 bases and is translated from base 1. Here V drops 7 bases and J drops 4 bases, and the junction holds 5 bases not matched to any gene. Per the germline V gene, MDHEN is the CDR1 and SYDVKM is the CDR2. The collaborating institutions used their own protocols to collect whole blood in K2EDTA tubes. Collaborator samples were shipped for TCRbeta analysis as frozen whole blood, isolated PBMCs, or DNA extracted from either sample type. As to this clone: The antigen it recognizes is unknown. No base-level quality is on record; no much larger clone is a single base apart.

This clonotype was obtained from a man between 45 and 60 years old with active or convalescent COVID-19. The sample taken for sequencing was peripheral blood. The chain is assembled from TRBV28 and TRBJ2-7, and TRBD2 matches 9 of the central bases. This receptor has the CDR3 CASTRGGGYEQYF. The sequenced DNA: TGTGCCAGCACCCGCGGGGGGGGATACGAGCAGTACTTC.